This T cell receptor beta chain was sequenced during a study of sequential checkpoint blockade in melanoma. Treatment: randomized to nivolumab then ipilimumab (arm A) or the reverse (arm B). Method: immunoSEQ multiplex PCR; TCRdb's copy keeps in-frame clones and lacks some. The sample shows around 19,000 clones, around 70% of them seen only once. The sequence was collected from a human donor with melanoma. The source was CD8+ T cells sorted from blood (inferred from file names), collected from a patient given nivolumab and ipilimumab in sequence.

In DNA form, the CDR3 reads TGTGCCAGCAGCCAGGGCCCCCAGACCCAGTACTTC. Amino acids: CASSQGPQTQYF. The chain employs TRBV2 and TRBJ2-5; weak D call: TRBD1 (5 bases). V was pared by 6 bases and J by 6 bases, with 11 bases between. This CDR3 has 12 residues. The germline V gene has CDR1 SNHLY and CDR2 FYNNEI.